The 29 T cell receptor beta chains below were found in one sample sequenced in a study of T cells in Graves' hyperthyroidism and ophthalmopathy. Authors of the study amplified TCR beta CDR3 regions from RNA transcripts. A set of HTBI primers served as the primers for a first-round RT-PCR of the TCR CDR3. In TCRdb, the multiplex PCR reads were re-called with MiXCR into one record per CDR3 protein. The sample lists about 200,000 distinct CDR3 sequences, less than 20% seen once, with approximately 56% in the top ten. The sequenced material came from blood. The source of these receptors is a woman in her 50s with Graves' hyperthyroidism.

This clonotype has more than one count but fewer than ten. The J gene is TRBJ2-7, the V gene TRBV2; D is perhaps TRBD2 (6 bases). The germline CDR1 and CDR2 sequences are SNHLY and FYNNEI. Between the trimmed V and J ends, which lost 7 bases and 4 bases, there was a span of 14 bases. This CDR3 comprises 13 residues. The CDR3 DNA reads TGTGCCAGCAAGGAGGGAGACAGTTACGAGCAGTACTTC. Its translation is CASKEGDSYEQYF.

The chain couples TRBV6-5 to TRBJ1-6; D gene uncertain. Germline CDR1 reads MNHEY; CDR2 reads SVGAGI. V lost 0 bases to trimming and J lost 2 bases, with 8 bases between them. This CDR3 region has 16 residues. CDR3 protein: CASSYSLDPYNSPLHF. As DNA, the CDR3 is TGTGCCAGCAGTTACTCTCTGGACCCCTATAATTCACCCCTCCACTTT.

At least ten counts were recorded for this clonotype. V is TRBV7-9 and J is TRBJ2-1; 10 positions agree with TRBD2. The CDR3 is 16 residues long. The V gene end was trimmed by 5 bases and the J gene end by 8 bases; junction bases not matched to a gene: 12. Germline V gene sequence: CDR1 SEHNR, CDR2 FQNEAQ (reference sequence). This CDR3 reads CASSLNSGRSADEQFF. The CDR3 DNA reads TGTGCCAGCAGCCTCAATAGCGGGAGGAGTGCGGATGAGCAGTTCTTC.

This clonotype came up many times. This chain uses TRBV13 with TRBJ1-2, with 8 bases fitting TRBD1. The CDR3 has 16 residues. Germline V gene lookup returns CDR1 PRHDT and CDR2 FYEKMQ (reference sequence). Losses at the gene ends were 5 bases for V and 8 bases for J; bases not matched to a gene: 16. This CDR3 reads CASSPGTGLPPGGYTF. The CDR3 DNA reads TGTGCCAGCAGCCCAGGGACAGGTCTTCCCCCGGGGGGCTACACCTTC. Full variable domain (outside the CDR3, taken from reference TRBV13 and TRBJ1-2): AAGVIQSPRHLIKEKRETATLKCYPIPRHDTVYWYQQGPGQDPQFLISFYEKMQSDKGSIPDRFSAQQFSDYHSELNMSSLELGDSALYFCASSPGTGLPPGGYTFGSGTRLTVV.

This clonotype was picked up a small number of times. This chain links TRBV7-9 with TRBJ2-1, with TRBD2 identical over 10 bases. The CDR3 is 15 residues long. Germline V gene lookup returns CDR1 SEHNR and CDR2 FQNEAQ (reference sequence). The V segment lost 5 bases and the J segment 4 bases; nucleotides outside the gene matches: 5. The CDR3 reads CASSPGTSAYNEQFF. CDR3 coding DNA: TGTGCCAGCAGCCCTGGGACTAGCGCTTACAATGAGCAGTTCTTC.

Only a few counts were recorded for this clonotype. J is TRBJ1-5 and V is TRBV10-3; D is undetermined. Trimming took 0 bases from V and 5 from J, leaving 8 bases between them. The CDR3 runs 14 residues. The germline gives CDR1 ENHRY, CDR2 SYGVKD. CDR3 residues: CAISESAGYQPQHF. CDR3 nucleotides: TGTGCCATCAGTGAGTCGGCGGGGTATCAGCCCCAGCATTTT.

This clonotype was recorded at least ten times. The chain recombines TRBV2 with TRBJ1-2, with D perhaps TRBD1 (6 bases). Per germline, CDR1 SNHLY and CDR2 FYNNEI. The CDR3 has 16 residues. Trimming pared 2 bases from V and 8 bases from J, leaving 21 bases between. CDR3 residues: CASSEFRRGATRGYTF. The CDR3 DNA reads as TGTGCCAGCAGTGAATTTCGACGGGGGGCAACACGGGGCTACACCTTC.

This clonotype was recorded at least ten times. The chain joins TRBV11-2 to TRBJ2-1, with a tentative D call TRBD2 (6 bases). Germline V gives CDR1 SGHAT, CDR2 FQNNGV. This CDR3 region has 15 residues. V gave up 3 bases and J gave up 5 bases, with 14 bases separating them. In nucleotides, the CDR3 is TGTGCCAGCAGCTTGCCGGGAGTGCTTGACAATGAGCAGTTCTTC. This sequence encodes CASSLPGVLDNEQFF.

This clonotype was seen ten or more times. The DNA for the CDR3 is TGCGCCAGCAGCCCGCAGTTCCGGAGCACAGATACGCAGTATTTT. This sequence encodes CASSPQFRSTDTQYF. The V call is TRBV5-1, the J call TRBJ2-3; D not certain. This CDR3 contains 15 residues. Germline V gene sequence: CDR1 SGHRS, CDR2 YFSETQ. V lost 4 bases, J lost 0 bases, and 12 bases lay in between.

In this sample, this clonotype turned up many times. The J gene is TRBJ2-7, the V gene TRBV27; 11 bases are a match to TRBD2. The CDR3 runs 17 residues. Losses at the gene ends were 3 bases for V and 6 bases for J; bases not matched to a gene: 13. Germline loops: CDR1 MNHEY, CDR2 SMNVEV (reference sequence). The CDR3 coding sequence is TGTGCCAGCAGTTTGGAGGCTAGGGGACTAGCGGACCGCGAGCAGTACTTC. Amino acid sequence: CASSLEARGLADREQYF.

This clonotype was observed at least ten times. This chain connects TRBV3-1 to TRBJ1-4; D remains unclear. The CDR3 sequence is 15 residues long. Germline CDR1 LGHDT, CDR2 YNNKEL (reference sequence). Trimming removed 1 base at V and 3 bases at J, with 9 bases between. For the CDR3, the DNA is TGTGCCAGCAGCCAAGTGACGGGTGCTAATGAAAAACTGTTTTTT. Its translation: CASSQVTGANEKLFF.

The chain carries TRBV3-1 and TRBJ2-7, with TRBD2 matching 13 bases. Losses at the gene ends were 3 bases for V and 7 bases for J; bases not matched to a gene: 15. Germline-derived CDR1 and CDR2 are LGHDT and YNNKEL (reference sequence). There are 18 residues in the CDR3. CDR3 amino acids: CASSHHQPGLAGLDEQYF. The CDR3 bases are TGTGCCAGCAGCCACCACCAACCGGGACTAGCGGGATTAGATGAGCAGTACTTC.

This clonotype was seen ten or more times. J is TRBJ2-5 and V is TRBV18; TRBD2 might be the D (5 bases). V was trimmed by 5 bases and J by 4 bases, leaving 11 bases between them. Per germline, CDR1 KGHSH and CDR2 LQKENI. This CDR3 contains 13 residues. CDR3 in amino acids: CASSKRQGETQYF. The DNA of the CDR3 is TGTGCCAGCTCAAAGCGGCAAGGAGAGACCCAGTACTTC.

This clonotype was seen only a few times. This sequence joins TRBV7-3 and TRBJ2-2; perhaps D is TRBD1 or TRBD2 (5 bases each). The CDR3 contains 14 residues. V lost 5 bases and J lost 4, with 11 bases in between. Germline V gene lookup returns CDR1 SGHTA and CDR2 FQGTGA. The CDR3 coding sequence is TGTGCCAGCAGCCAAGAGGGGAGCACCGGGGAGCTGTTTTTT. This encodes CASSQEGSTGELFF.

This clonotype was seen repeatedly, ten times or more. CDR3: CASSRDRARFTEAFF. The CDR3 DNA follows: TGTGCCAGCAGTCGGGACAGGGCACGATTCACTGAAGCTTTCTTT. The chain links TRBV6-1 to TRBJ1-1; TRBD1 matches 9 bases. Germline values: CDR1 MNHNS, CDR2 SASEGT. The CDR3 covers 15 residues. V gave up 5 bases and J gave up 4 bases; unmatched junction bases: 8.

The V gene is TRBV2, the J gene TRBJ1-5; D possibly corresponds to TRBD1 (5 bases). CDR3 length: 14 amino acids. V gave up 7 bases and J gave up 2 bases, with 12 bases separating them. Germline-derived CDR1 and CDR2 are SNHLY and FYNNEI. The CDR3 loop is CASNNWGGNQPQHF. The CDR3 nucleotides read TGTGCCAGCAATAATTGGGGGGGCAATCAGCCCCAGCATTTT.

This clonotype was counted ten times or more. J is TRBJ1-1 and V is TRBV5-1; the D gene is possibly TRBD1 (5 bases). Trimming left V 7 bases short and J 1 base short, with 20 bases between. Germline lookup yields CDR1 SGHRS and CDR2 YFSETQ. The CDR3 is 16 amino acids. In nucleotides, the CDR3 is TGCGCCAGCTTCTCTTTAGGAAGACAGCCGAACACTGAAGCTTTCTTT. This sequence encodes CASFSLGRQPNTEAFF.

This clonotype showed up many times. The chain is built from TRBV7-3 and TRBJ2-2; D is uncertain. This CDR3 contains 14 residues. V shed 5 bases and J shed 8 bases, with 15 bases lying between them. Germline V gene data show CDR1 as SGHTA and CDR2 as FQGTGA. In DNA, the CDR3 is TGTGCCAGCAGCCCCCTTCGCCTCGGAGGGGAGCTGTTTTTT. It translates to CASSPLRLGGELFF.

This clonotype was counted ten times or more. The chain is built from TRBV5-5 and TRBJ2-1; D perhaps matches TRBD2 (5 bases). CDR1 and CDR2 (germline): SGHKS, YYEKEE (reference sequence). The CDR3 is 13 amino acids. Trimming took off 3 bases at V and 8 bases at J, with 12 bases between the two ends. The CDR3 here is CASSSDGMDEQFF. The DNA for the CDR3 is TGTGCCAGCAGCTCTGACGGGATGGATGAGCAGTTCTTC.

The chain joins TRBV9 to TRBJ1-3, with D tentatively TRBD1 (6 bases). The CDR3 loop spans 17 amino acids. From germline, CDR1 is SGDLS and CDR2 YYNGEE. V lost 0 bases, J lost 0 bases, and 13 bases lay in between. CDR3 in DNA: TGTGCCAGCAGCGTAGAGGGGGGCAGCCTCTCTGGAAACACCATATATTTT. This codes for CASSVEGGSLSGNTIYF. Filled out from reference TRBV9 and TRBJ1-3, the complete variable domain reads DSGVTQTPKHLITATGQRVTLRCSPRSGDLSVYWYQQSLDQGLQFLIQYYNGEERAKGNILERFSAQQFPDLHSELNLSSLELGDSALYFCASSVEGGSLSGNTIYFGEGSWLTVV.

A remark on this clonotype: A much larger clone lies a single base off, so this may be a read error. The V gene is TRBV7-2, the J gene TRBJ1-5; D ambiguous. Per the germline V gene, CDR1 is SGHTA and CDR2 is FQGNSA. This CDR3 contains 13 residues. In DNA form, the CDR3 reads TGTGCCAGCAGTTCTTTCACCAATCAGCCCCTGCATTTT. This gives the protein CASSSFTNQPLHF.

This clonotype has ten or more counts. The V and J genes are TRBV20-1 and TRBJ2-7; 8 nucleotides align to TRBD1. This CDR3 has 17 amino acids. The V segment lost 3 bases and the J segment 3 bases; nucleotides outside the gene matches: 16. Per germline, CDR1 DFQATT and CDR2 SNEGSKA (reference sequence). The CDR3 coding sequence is TGCAGTGCTAGTGAGAGCAGGGGGCGCTTTGGTCACTACGAGCAGTACTTC. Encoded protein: CSASESRGRFGHYEQYF.

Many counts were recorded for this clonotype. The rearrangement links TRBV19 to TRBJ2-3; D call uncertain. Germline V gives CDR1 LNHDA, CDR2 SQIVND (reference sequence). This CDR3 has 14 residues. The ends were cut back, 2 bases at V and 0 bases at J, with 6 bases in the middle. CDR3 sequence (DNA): TGTGCCAGTAGTATACTAGAGAGCACAGATACGCAGTATTTT. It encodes CASSILESTDTQYF. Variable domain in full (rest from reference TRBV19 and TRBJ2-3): DGGITQSPKYLFRKEGQNVTLSCEQNLNHDAMYWYRQDPGQGLRLIYYSQIVNDFQKGDIAEGYSVSREKKESFPLTVTSAQKNPTAFYLCASSILESTDTQYFGPGTRLTVL.

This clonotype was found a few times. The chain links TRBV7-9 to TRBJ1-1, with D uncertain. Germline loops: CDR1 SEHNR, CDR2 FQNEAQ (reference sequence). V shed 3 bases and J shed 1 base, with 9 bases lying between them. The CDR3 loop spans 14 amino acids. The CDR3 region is CASSFYYENTEAFF. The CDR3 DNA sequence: TGTGCCAGCAGCTTCTATTATGAGAACACTGAAGCTTTCTTT.

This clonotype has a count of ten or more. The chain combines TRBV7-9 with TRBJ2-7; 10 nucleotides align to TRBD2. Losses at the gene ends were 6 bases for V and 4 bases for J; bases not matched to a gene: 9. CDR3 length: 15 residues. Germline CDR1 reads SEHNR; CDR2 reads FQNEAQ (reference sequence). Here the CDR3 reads CASSPPLAGVYEQYF. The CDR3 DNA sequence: TGTGCCAGCAGTCCACCTCTAGCGGGAGTGTACGAGCAGTACTTC.

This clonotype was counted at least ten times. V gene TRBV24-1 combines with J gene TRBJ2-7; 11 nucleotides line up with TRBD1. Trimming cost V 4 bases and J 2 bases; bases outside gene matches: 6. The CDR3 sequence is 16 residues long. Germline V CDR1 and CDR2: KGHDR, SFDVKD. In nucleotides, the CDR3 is TGTGCCACCAGTGACTCGGGACAGGGGGGTCCCTACGAGCAGTACTTC. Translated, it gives CATSDSGQGGPYEQYF.

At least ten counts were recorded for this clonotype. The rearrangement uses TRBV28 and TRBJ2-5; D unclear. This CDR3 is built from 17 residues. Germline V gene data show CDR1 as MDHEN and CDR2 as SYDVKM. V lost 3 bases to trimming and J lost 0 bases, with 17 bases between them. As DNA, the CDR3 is TGTGCCAGCAGTTTGTACCGCCGCCTCGGTTACCAAGAGACCCAGTACTTC. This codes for CASSLYRRLGYQETQYF.

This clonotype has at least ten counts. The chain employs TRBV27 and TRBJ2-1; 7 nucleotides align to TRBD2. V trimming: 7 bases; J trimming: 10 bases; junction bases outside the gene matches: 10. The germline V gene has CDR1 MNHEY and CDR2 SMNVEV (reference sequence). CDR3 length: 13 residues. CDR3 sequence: CASTIAGGDEQFF. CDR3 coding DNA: TGTGCCAGCACGATAGCGGGTGGGGACGAGCAGTTCTTC.

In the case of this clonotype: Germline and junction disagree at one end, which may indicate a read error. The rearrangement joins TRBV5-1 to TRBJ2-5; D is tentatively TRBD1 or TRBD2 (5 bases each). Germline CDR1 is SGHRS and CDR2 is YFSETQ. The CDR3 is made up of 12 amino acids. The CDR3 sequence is CAGSLGRETQYF. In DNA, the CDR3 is TGCGCCGGCAGCCTGGGACGGGAGACCCAGTACTTC.